This TCR beta chain appears in the sequencing data of a study of T cells in Graves' hyperthyroidism and ophthalmopathy (dated by TCRdb to the late 2010s). Concerning the study at large: Peripheral blood samples were taken at initial diagnosis, before any treatment was given. TCR Vbeta CDR3 sequencing of fewer than 150 peripheral blood samples (approximately 44 ophthalmopathy, approximately 80 hyperthyroidism and approximately 17 progressor patients) is reported in the paper. Following sampling, methimazole starting at 30 mg daily was given to hyperthyroidism patients, and high-dose intravenous methylprednisolone was given to ophthalmopathy patients. To identify distinguishing TCR V-J signatures, a discovery cohort of about a hundred patients was used, comprising approximately 40 with Graves' ophthalmopathy and around 57 with stable Graves' hyperthyroidism. The approximately 100 discovery patients were randomly divided into training and test sets at a 7:3 ratio. Prospective prediction of ophthalmopathy was tested in an independent validation cohort of 18 to 20 hyperthyroidism patients and 17 patients who later progressed to ophthalmopathy. In roughly six Graves' hyperthyroidism patients, the study also compared T-cell repertoires from thyroid tissue with T-cell repertoires from blood. Study-wide conclusions, independent of this receptor: Most expanded thyroid clonotypes (frequency above 0.001) were also detected in blood, suggesting blood repertoires may reflect thyroid immune responses. No statistical method was used to set the sample size in advance, and investigators knew the group allocation. In validation, the model predicted progression to ophthalmopathy a median of 6.5 months before onset, with around 70% sensitivity and just under 75% specificity. Ophthalmopathy was separated from stable hyperthyroidism by a 13 V-J signature model, with over 85% sensitivity and about 81% specificity obtained in cross-validation and 80%/75% obtained in testing.

Moderately to severely active disease, a Clinical Activity Score of at least 3, a NOSPECS grade of at least 4, and a duration under 3 months were present in ophthalmopathy patients. Any patient with an uncontrolled infection, another autoimmune disease, pregnancy or lactation was excluded. Clinical symptoms, serum thyroxine and TRAb, thyroid ultrasound, and orbital computed tomography formed the basis for the diagnoses. PBMCs were separated from roughly 10 ml of fresh peripheral blood using Ficoll-Paque density gradient centrifugation. Trizol reagent was used to extract total RNA, and RNA quality was then checked on an Agilent 2100 Bioanalyzer. The TCR beta CDR3 regions were amplified from the RNA transcripts. The TCR CDR3 was subjected to a first round of RT-PCR using the HTBI primer set and the Qiagen OneStep RT-PCR kit. The libraries were constructed in a second round of multiplex PCR and then size-selected and purified. Libraries were sequenced paired-end with 100 bp reads on an Illumina HiSeq2000. As for the original processing: Raw data were processed with SOAPnuke, discarding reads with adapters, uncalled bases, mean Phred below 15, or no exact constant-primer or identifier match. High-quality paired reads were merged with COPE v1.2.5, and unique nucleotide sequences were defined as clonotypes. MiTCR v1.1 was used to align the clonotypes against IMGT TRBV, TRBD and TRBJ reference segments. Analysis was restricted to V-J combinations with a frequency above 0.0001, which covered roughly 99% of repertoires. The TCS score was defined as the ratio of F50 (clonal expansion) to E x V (chaos), calculated using BLOSUM62-based TCRdist between CDR3 peptides within each V-J. Welch's t-statistics and random forest reduced roughly 530 V-J features to under 15, which were used in a naive Bayes classifier (R e1071). Through fastp at Q25 and MiXCR, TCRdb rebuilt clones from the public reads, retaining in-frame beta chains. Every CDR3 protein is listed once, alongside the most common genes and DNA of its rows. TCRdb's processing, not the study's, gives the V and J calls here. This sample is represented by approximately 400,000 distinct CDR3 sequences; approximately 15% of them were singletons. The ten largest account for around a fifth of the sample.

This clonotype has more than one count but fewer than ten. Its target antigen remains unknown. Base qualities are not provided; no much larger clone lies one nucleotide away. The germline V gene (reference sequence) provides CDR1 DFQATT and CDR2 SNEGSKA. The CDR3 runs 18 amino acids, cysteine and phenylalanine included. Kept here is only the CDR3 DNA, which spans 54 bases and is read in frame from base 1. Here V drops 0 bases and J drops 9 bases, and the junction holds 17 bases not matched to any gene. Sequencing was carried out using blood. The sequence was obtained from a woman in her 30s with Graves' ophthalmopathy. The chain couples TRBV20-1 to TRBJ2-1; TRBD1 aligns with 10 central bases. The CDR3 corresponds to CSARDFLRRQGAYGEQFF. The bases are TGCAGTGCTAGAGATTTTCTAAGGAGACAGGGGGCGTATGGTGAGCAGTTCTTC.